The next 6 T cell receptor beta chains were all read from a single sample in a study of follicular helper T cells after annual influenza vaccination. Method: immunoSEQ multiplex PCR; TCRdb's copy keeps in-frame clones and lacks some. Among about 10,000 clones, less than 85% were seen once, and the ten largest hold 0.4%. The sample's time point: 2015-2016 season, 7 days after influenza vaccination. Material: CXCR5- memory CD4+ T cells sorted from blood, obtained 7 days after influenza vaccination. The receptors derive from an adult who received the influenza vaccine.

This clone has only a few counts. The chain couples TRBV5-1 to TRBJ2-1; no firm D call. The length of the CDR3 is 13 residues. Germline V gene sequence: CDR1 SGHRS, CDR2 YFSETQ. Trimming removed 0 bases from V and 1 base from J, with 2 bases in between. The chain's CDR3 is CASSLGSYNEQFF. The CDR3 bases are TGCGCCAGCAGCTTGGGTTCCTACAATGAGCAGTTCTTC.

The V call is TRBV14, the J call TRBJ1-3; tentative D call: TRBD1 (5 bases). The ends were cut back, 4 bases at V and 0 bases at J, with 13 bases in the middle. The length of the CDR3 is 16 residues. In germline, CDR1 is SGHDN, CDR2 FVKESK. The CDR3 is CASSRPGISSGNTIYF. Here the CDR3 DNA reads TGTGCCAGCAGCCGTCCAGGGATCAGCTCTGGAAACACCATATATTTT.

The V and J genes are TRBV27 and TRBJ2-3; possibly TRBD1 or TRBD2 for D (6 bases each). CDR3 size: 15 residues. V lost 7 bases and J 2 bases, leaving 16 bases between the germline ends. CDR1 is MNHEY, CDR2 SMNVEV, per germline (reference sequence). Here the CDR3 DNA reads TGTGCCAGCACGCGTAGGGGGGACGCCACAGATACGCAGTATTTT. It is translated as CASTRRGDATDTQYF.

This sequence joins TRBV28 and TRBJ1-2, with D unresolved. The CDR3 has 13 residues. Germline lookup yields CDR1 MDHEN and CDR2 SYDVKM. V lost 3 bases, J lost 7 bases, and 12 bases lay in between. The CDR3 DNA follows: TGTGCCAGCAGTTTGGGTAGGGTGTCTGGCTACACCTTC. Residues: CASSLGRVSGYTF.

The V and J genes are TRBV7-9 and TRBJ2-3; 13 positions agree with TRBD2. The CDR3 is 19 amino acids. Germline V gene data show CDR1 as SEHNR and CDR2 as FQNEAQ (reference sequence). J gave up 0 bases and V 5 bases, and 11 bases lay outside the gene matches. CDR3 nucleotide sequence: TGTGCCAGCAGCCGACTAGCGGGGGGTATTAGCTCTAGCACAGATACGCAGTATTTT. Translating it yields CASSRLAGGISSSTDTQYF.

In the case of this clone: The junction differs from germline at one of its ends, possibly a read error. Other DNA sequences in the sample encode the same CDR3. The V gene is TRBV4-2, the J gene TRBJ1-2, with a possible D match to TRBD1 (6 bases). The CDR3 runs to 17 residues. Germline lookup yields CDR1 LGHNA and CDR2 YNFKEQ. CDR3 coding DNA: TGTGCCAGCAGCCAAGCGTTAGGGGGTGGGCAGTCTAATGGCTACACTTTC. Protein: CASSQALGGGQSNGYTF.